Listed below are T cell receptor beta chains from one sample, sequenced in a study of T cell responses to AZD1222 COVID-19 vaccine. The protocol was immunoSEQ multiplex PCR, while the TCRdb copy is restricted to in-frame clones and leaves out a portion. The sample carries roughly 150,000 clones, roughly nine tenths recorded once. The sample consisted of peripheral blood, taken on day 0 of AZD1222 vaccination. These TCRs come from an adult in good health. CDR3s include the opening cysteine and the closing phenylalanine or tryptophan. A D gene is named only where the DNA matches it firmly. Not every row has a clone size; where given, it reads once, few, many or a size class.

cdr3_length: 14; j_call: TRBJ1-2; d_call: TRBD1; clone_size: NA; v_call: TRBV19; cdr3_nt: TGTGCCAGTAGTCTCGACAGGGGACCTTATGGCTACACCTTC; cdr3_aa: CASSLDRGPYGYTF
cdr3_length: 12; j_call: TRBJ1-1; d_call: NA; clone_size: once; v_call: TRBV2; cdr3_nt: TGTGCCAGCAGCCCCATACTTACTGAAGCTTTCTTT; cdr3_aa: CASSPILTEAFF
cdr3_length: 12; j_call: TRBJ1-1; d_call: NA; clone_size: NA; v_call: TRBV30; cdr3_nt: TGTGCCTGGAGTCGGAGGGGCGCTGAAGCTTTCTTT; cdr3_aa: CAWSRRGAEAFF
cdr3_length: 19; j_call: TRBJ1-5; d_call: TRBD1; clone_size: NA; v_call: TRBV7-7; cdr3_nt: TGTGCCAGCAGCCGCACCGACAGGGCTCGGGGTTATAGCAATCAGCCCCAGCATTTT; cdr3_aa: CASSRTDRARGYSNQPQHF
cdr3_length: 13; j_call: TRBJ2-7; d_call: TRBD1; clone_size: NA; v_call: TRBV12-3/TRBV12-4; cdr3_nt: TGTGCCAGCAGTTCTAGACAGGGCGGCGAGCAGTACTTC; cdr3_aa: CASSSRQGGEQYF
cdr3_length: 16; j_call: TRBJ2-4; d_call: NA; clone_size: NA; v_call: TRBV28; cdr3_nt: TGTGCCAGCAGTTACCCCTGGACGGAAGCCAAAAACATTCAGTACTTC; cdr3_aa: CASSYPWTEAKNIQYF
cdr3_length: 14; j_call: TRBJ2-2; d_call: NA; clone_size: NA; v_call: TRBV11-3; cdr3_nt: TGTGCCAGCAGCCATACCCGCGGGGCCGGGGAGCTGTTTTTT; cdr3_aa: CASSHTRGAGELFF
cdr3_length: 11; j_call: TRBJ1-5; d_call: TRBD1; clone_size: NA; v_call: TRBV6-6; cdr3_nt: TGTGCCAGCAGTCCGGGGACAGCCCAGCATTTT; cdr3_aa: CASSPGTAQHF
cdr3_length: 14; j_call: TRBJ1-6; d_call: NA; clone_size: NA; v_call: TRBV6-5; cdr3_nt: TGTGCCAGCACCATTGACAGCCTGGCTTCACCCCTCCACTTT; cdr3_aa: CASTIDSLASPLHF
cdr3_length: 14; j_call: TRBJ2-7; d_call: TRBD1; clone_size: NA; v_call: TRBV28; cdr3_nt: TGTGCCAGCGGGGGACAGGGGGCCCCCTACGAGCAGTACTTC; cdr3_aa: CASGGQGAPYEQYF
cdr3_length: 17; j_call: TRBJ1-2; d_call: TRBD1; clone_size: NA; v_call: TRBV2; cdr3_nt: TGTGCCAGCAGTGAACCTACGGGACAGTTAAATAACTATGGCTACACCTTC; cdr3_aa: CASSEPTGQLNNYGYTF
cdr3_length: 14; j_call: TRBJ2-3; d_call: NA; clone_size: NA; v_call: TRBV15; cdr3_nt: TGTGCCACCAGCAGAGAACGTGCCACAGATACGCAGTATTTT; cdr3_aa: CATSRERATDTQYF
cdr3_length: 14; j_call: TRBJ1-2; d_call: NA; clone_size: NA; v_call: TRBV5-1; cdr3_nt: TGCGCCAGCAGCTTGACAGGCTTCAGCTATGGCTACACCTTC; cdr3_aa: CASSLTGFSYGYTF
cdr3_length: 12; j_call: TRBJ1-1; d_call: NA; clone_size: few; v_call: TRBV28; cdr3_nt: TGTGCCAGCGGACCGGGGAACACTGAAGCTTTCTTT; cdr3_aa: CASGPGNTEAFF
cdr3_length: 16; j_call: TRBJ2-3; d_call: TRBD2; clone_size: NA; v_call: TRBV4-1; cdr3_nt: TGCGCCAGCAGCCAAGAACAGACTAGCGGCACAGATACGCAGTATTTT; cdr3_aa: CASSQEQTSGTDTQYF
cdr3_length: 15; j_call: TRBJ1-1; d_call: NA; clone_size: NA; v_call: TRBV5-1; cdr3_nt: TGCGCCAGCAGCTTCCGGTCAGCGGGAAGCACTGAAGCTTTCTTT; cdr3_aa: CASSFRSAGSTEAFF
cdr3_length: 15; j_call: TRBJ1-5; d_call: TRBD1; clone_size: NA; v_call: TRBV30; cdr3_nt: TGTGCCTGGAGTACCCGCGGACAGGGAAGTCAGCCCCAGCATTTT; cdr3_aa: CAWSTRGQGSQPQHF
cdr3_length: 16; j_call: TRBJ1-5; d_call: NA; clone_size: once; v_call: TRBV19; cdr3_nt: TGTGCCAGTAGTATATCGGACACCCTGGGATTTCAGCCCCAGCATTTT; cdr3_aa: CASSISDTLGFQPQHF
cdr3_length: 14; j_call: TRBJ2-1; d_call: NA; clone_size: NA; v_call: TRBV21-1; cdr3_nt: NA; cdr3_aa: CASSKVGRGNEQFF
cdr3_length: 15; j_call: TRBJ1-2; d_call: TRBD1; clone_size: NA; v_call: TRBV7-9; cdr3_nt: TGTGCCAGCAGCTTGGGGACAGGTCCCTCCTATGGCTACACCTTC; cdr3_aa: CASSLGTGPSYGYTF
cdr3_length: 13; j_call: TRBJ1-4; d_call: TRBD1; clone_size: NA; v_call: TRBV19; cdr3_nt: TGTGCCAGTAGGCCGGACAGGGGAGAAAAACTGTTTTTT; cdr3_aa: CASRPDRGEKLFF
cdr3_length: 13; j_call: TRBJ1-1; d_call: NA; clone_size: NA; v_call: TRBV6-5; cdr3_nt: TGTGCCAGCAGTTATCTAAATGGGGTGGGAGCTTTCTTT; cdr3_aa: CASSYLNGVGAFF
cdr3_length: 16; j_call: TRBJ1-5; d_call: NA; clone_size: NA; v_call: TRBV18; cdr3_nt: TGTGCCAGCTCCCGGGGCAGGGGTCTTTCCAATCAGCCCCAGCATTTT; cdr3_aa: CASSRGRGLSNQPQHF
cdr3_length: 12; j_call: TRBJ1-1; d_call: NA; clone_size: NA; v_call: TRBV6-5; cdr3_nt: TGTGCCAGCAGTCCGAGGGGCCTGGGAGCTTTCTTT; cdr3_aa: CASSPRGLGAFF
cdr3_length: 15; j_call: TRBJ2-3; d_call: NA; clone_size: NA; v_call: TRBV7-2; cdr3_nt: TGTGCCAGCAGCTTAGGTGCGGGGGCCCCTGACACGCAGTATTTT; cdr3_aa: CASSLGAGAPDTQYF
cdr3_length: 13; j_call: TRBJ1-1; d_call: NA; clone_size: NA; v_call: TRBV30; cdr3_nt: TGTGCCTGGAGGGGGGACGGAAACACTGAAGCTTTCTTT; cdr3_aa: CAWRGDGNTEAFF
cdr3_length: 14; j_call: TRBJ2-5; d_call: TRBD1; clone_size: NA; v_call: TRBV28; cdr3_nt: TGTGCCAGCAGCAAACAGGGGTTCACAGAGACCCAGTACTTC; cdr3_aa: CASSKQGFTETQYF
cdr3_length: 11; j_call: TRBJ1-1; d_call: NA; clone_size: NA; v_call: TRBV10-3; cdr3_nt: TGTGCCACCACAGAGAACACTGAAGCTTTCTTT; cdr3_aa: CATTENTEAFF
cdr3_length: 11; j_call: TRBJ1-2; d_call: NA; clone_size: NA; v_call: TRBV30; cdr3_nt: TGTGCCTGGACATCCAGCGGTGGCTACACCTTC; cdr3_aa: CAWTSSGGYTF
cdr3_length: 14; j_call: TRBJ1-1; d_call: TRBD1; clone_size: NA; v_call: TRBV3-1/TRBV3-2; cdr3_nt: TGTGCCAGCAGCCAAGGGCAGGGGGCCACTGAAGCTTTCTTT; cdr3_aa: CASSQGQGATEAFF
cdr3_length: 16; j_call: TRBJ2-7; d_call: NA; clone_size: NA; v_call: TRBV19; cdr3_nt: TGTGCCAGTAGTAGACTACCTATGGGCTTCCCCTACGAGCAGTACTTC; cdr3_aa: CASSRLPMGFPYEQYF
cdr3_length: 12; j_call: TRBJ2-3; d_call: NA; clone_size: NA; v_call: TRBV28; cdr3_nt: TGTGCCAGCATGGGGGCGACAGATACGCAGTATTTT; cdr3_aa: CASMGATDTQYF